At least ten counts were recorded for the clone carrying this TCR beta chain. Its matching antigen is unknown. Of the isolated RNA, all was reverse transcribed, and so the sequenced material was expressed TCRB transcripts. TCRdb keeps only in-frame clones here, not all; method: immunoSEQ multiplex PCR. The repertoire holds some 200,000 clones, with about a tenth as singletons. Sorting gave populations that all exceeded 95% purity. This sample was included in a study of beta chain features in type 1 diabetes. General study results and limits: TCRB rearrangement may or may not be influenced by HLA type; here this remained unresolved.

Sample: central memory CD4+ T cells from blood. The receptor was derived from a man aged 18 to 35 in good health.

The CDR3 sequence is CASSLATGGSYNEQFF. CDR3 DNA sequence: TGTGCCAGCAGCTTAGCCACGGGAGGCTCCTACAATGAGCAGTTCTTC. The gene calls are TRBV7-2 and TRBJ2-1; 7 bases align to TRBD2. Looked up from germline, CDR1 is SGHTA and CDR2 is FQGNSA. This CDR3 comprises 16 residues. Trimming cost V 0 bases and J 0 bases; bases outside gene matches: 2.